This T cell receptor (beta chain) originates from a study of OX40 agonist ivuxolimab in advanced cancers. Study summary: Prior anti-PD-1, anti-PD-L1 or anti-CTLA-4 therapy was allowed; less than 45% had some.

Produced via immunoSEQ multiplex PCR; TCRdb's table is partial and in-frame only. The repertoire consists of roughly 80,000 clones, with 90% occurring once and the leading ten covering approximately 0.7%. The germline CDR1 and CDR2 sequences are LGHNA and YNFKEQ. The CDR3 length is 16 residues. The V segment lost 4 bases and the J segment 13 bases; nucleotides outside the gene matches: 19. The source was CD4+ or CD8+ T cells sorted from blood, collected in a trial of the OX40 agonist ivuxolimab. The TCR sequence derives from an adult with an advanced solid tumor such as melanoma, head and neck, liver or kidney cancer. The rearrangement joins TRBV4-2 to TRBJ2-1, with 7 bases identical to TRBD2. Here the CDR3 DNA reads TGTGCCAGCAGCCCGCAATCATCGACTAGCACGGGACTCCAGTTCTTC. Residues: CASSPQSSTSTGLQFF.